Below are 20 T cell receptor beta chains sequenced from a single sample in a study of blood T cells in healthy people across ages. A second PCR of about 7 to 12 cycles used a sample-barcoded 5' primer and a J-beta primer mix. TCRdb analysed the 5' RACE reads with MiXCR anew, one entry per CDR3 protein. The table includes 780,000 or so distinct CDR3 sequences, about 61% detected once. The sequenced sample was blood. The receptors derive from a man aged 35 to 55 in good health.

V usage is TRBV2 and J usage is TRBJ1-5, with no clear D. This CDR3 has 12 amino acids. Germline V gene lookup returns CDR1 SNHLY and CDR2 FYNNEI. V was shortened by 7 bases and J by 7 bases, with 11 bases between the two germline ends. DNA for the CDR3: TGTGCCAGCAACGCATTACGGCAGCCCCAGCATTTT. It encodes CASNALRQPQHF. Full variable domain (rest looked up from reference TRBV2 and TRBJ1-5): EPEVTQTPSHQVTQMGQEVILRCVPISNHLYFYWYRQILGQKVEFLVSFYNNEISEKSEIFDDQFSVERPDGSNFTLKIRSTKLEDSAMYFCASNALRQPQHFGDGTRLSIL.

The CDR3 DNA sequence: TGTGCCAGCAGCATACAGGGGGCCGGAGACCTAGCCAAAAACATTCAGTACTTC. This codes for CASSIQGAGDLAKNIQYF. The chain links TRBV7-9 to TRBJ2-4; 9 bases map to TRBD1. This CDR3 contains 18 residues. CDR1 and CDR2 (germline): SEHNR, FQNEAQ (reference sequence). V shed 5 bases, J shed 0 bases, and the junction held 11 bases outside the gene matches. Using reference TRBV7-9 and TRBJ2-4 for the parts outside the CDR3, the full variable domain is DTGVSQNPRHKITKRGQNVTFRCDPISEHNRLYWYRQTLGQGPEFLTYFQNEAQLEKSRLLSDRFSAERPKGSFSTLEIQRTEQGDSAMYLCASSIQGAGDLAKNIQYFGAGTRLSVL.

This clonotype appeared once. This chain links TRBV11-3 with TRBJ1-1; D gene ambiguous. This CDR3 is built from 11 residues. V lost 8 bases and J lost 0, with 4 bases in between. The V gene's germline CDR1 is SGHNT and CDR2 YENEEA. The CDR3 coding sequence is TGTGCCAGCGAGTTGAACACTGAAGCTTTCTTT. Translation gives CASELNTEAFF.

This clonotype turned up a few times. V usage is TRBV5-1 and J usage is TRBJ1-2, with 8 nucleotides matching TRBD1. The J segment lost 2 bases and the V segment lost 4 bases, leaving 16 bases of the junction unmatched. The CDR3 extends over 18 amino acids. Germline CDR1 reads SGHRS; CDR2 reads YFSETQ. DNA for the CDR3: TGCGCCAGCAGCCTCAAAGCGACTGGACAGGGAGAGAACTATGGCTACACCTTC. Its translation is CASSLKATGQGENYGYTF.

This clonotype was seen once. This chain joins TRBV12-3 or TRBV12-4 and TRBJ2-7; the match to TRBD1 covers 10 bases. The CDR3 has 16 amino acids. J lost 5 bases, V lost 3 bases, and 10 bases had no gene match. The CDR3 DNA sequence: TGTGCCAGCAGTTTTACTTCCCGGGACAGGGGCCACGAGCAGTACTTC. This gives the protein CASSFTSRDRGHEQYF.

About this clonotype itself: With a much larger clone just one base away, this may be a read error. V usage is TRBV5-6 and J usage is TRBJ2-7; 8 bases match TRBD2. J was trimmed by 3 bases and V by 4 bases; bases with no gene match: 0. The CDR3 is 12 residues long. The V gene's germline CDR1 is SGHDT and CDR2 YYEEEE. The CDR3 coding sequence is TGTGCCAGCAGCACTAGCGGCTACGAGCAGTACTTC. It is translated as CASSTSGYEQYF.

The V call is TRBV20-1, the J call TRBJ1-2; a possible D gene is TRBD1 (5 bases). In germline, CDR1 is DFQATT, CDR2 SNEGSKA (reference sequence). Trimming shortened V by 3 bases and J by 1 base, and 12 bases separated the two germline ends. The CDR3 covers 14 residues. The CDR3 here is CSARGDGYNYGYTF. The CDR3 DNA sequence: TGCAGTGCTAGGGGGGACGGATATAACTATGGCTACACCTTC.

This CDR3 reads CASSPIRHTEAFF. Here the CDR3 DNA reads TGTGCCAGCAGTCCGATACGTCACACTGAAGCTTTCTTT. This chain uses TRBV28 with TRBJ1-1, with unresolved D. Trimming removed 5 bases from V and 3 bases from J, with 10 bases in between. Germline CDR1 MDHEN, CDR2 SYDVKM. The CDR3 consists of 13 residues. The variable domain in full, completed from reference TRBV28 and TRBJ1-1, reads DVKVTQSSRYLVKRTGEKVFLECVQDMDHENMFWYRQDPGLGLRLIYFSYDVKMKEKGDIPEGYSVSREKKERFSLILESASTNQTSMYLCASSPIRHTEAFFGQGTRLTVV.

The gene calls are TRBV5-5 and TRBJ2-7, with 7 bases fitting TRBD1. With 3 bases clipped from V and 3 bases from J, the junction kept 9 bases outside the gene matches. This CDR3 has 15 amino acids. Germline lookup yields CDR1 SGHKS and CDR2 YYEKEE (reference sequence). Here the CDR3 reads CASSSTGITVYEQYF. The DNA of the CDR3 is TGTGCCAGCAGCTCGACAGGGATCACGGTCTACGAGCAGTACTTC.

The chain couples TRBV15 to TRBJ1-6; maybe TRBD1 (5 bases). Germline values: CDR1 LNHNV, CDR2 YYDKDF (reference sequence). The length of the CDR3 is 12 residues. V shed 7 bases and J shed 8 bases, with 9 bases lying between them. The CDR3 DNA reads as TGTGCCACCACCGTAGGGGATTCACCCCTCCACTTT. This translates into CATTVGDSPLHF.

The rearrangement links TRBV12-3 or TRBV12-4 to TRBJ1-4, with TRBD1 matching over 7 bases. The CDR3 length is 17 residues. V was pared by 6 bases and J by 0 bases, with 10 bases of the junction left unmatched. The CDR3 region has the DNA TGTGCCAGCAGACCTGGGACAGATGAAACAACTAATGAAAAACTGTTTTTT. Its translation: CASRPGTDETTNEKLFF.

The CDR3 here is CASSLDHSSTDTQYF. Here the CDR3 DNA reads TGCGCCAGCAGCTTGGATCATTCTAGCACAGATACGCAGTATTTT. The V gene is TRBV5-1, the J gene TRBJ2-3, with D hard to call. V gave up 0 bases and J gave up 0 bases, with 8 bases separating them. From germline, CDR1 is SGHRS and CDR2 YFSETQ. This CDR3 is built from 15 residues.

The CDR3 sequence: CASSPGTLGNEQFF. The CDR3 region has the DNA TGTGCCAGCAGTCCCGGGACCCTAGGCAATGAGCAGTTCTTC. The gene calls are TRBV27 and TRBJ2-1; D could derive from TRBD1 or TRBD2 (5 bases each). Trimming shortened V by 5 bases and J by 6 bases, and 14 bases separated the two germline ends. The germline gives CDR1 MNHEY, CDR2 SMNVEV (reference sequence). The CDR3 spans 14 residues.

This clonotype was observed a few times. The chain joins TRBV24-1 to TRBJ2-6, with a weak D call TRBD2 (6 bases). The germline gives CDR1 KGHDR, CDR2 SFDVKD. The CDR3 contains 17 residues. The ends were cut back, 4 bases at V and 1 base at J, with 13 bases in the middle. As DNA, the CDR3 is TGTGCCACCAGTGACCGGACCGGGGGTTCTGGGGCCAACGTCCTGACTTTC. Amino acid sequence: CATSDRTGGSGANVLTF.

This chain connects TRBV11-2 to TRBJ2-1, with unresolved D. The V and J ends lost 0 bases and 6 bases respectively, with 12 bases between them. The CDR3 totals 15 residues. Germline CDR1 reads SGHAT; CDR2 reads FQNNGV. Written as DNA, the CDR3 is TGTGCCAGCAGCTTAGATGGACGGCCCGGCAATGAGCAGTTCTTC. It is translated as CASSLDGRPGNEQFF.

There are a few counts of this clonotype. The gene calls are TRBV7-6 and TRBJ2-1, with D possibly TRBD2 on 5 matching bases. The V end lost 2 bases, the J end lost 6 bases, and 17 bases lay between the germline ends. The CDR3 sequence is 16 residues long. CDR1 and CDR2 from the germline V gene are SGHVS and FNYEAQ. CDR3 residues: CASSLNLGGRGNEQFF. The CDR3 DNA follows: TGTGCCAGCAGCTTAAATCTGGGTGGGAGAGGCAATGAGCAGTTCTTC.

In its sample, this clonotype was seen a few times. J is TRBJ2-5 and V is TRBV20-1; tentatively, D is TRBD2 (6 bases). V gave up 0 bases and J gave up 11 bases, with 25 bases separating them. Germline CDR1 reads DFQATT; CDR2 reads SNEGSKA (reference sequence). The CDR3 covers 16 residues. DNA of the CDR3: TGCAGTGCTAGAGAACCTAGCGACCTCCGATTGGGGGAGCAGTACTTC. Its translation is CSAREPSDLRLGEQYF.

J is TRBJ2-7 and V is TRBV20-1; 15 bases align to TRBD2. Germline trimming cut 2 bases from V and 4 bases from J; bases unmatched to any gene: 15. The CDR3 contains 19 residues. Germline assignment: CDR1 DFQATT and CDR2 SNEGSKA (reference sequence). Written as DNA, the CDR3 is TGCAGTGCTAGACAGTACCACGGACTAGCGGGAGGGCCTTGGTACGAGCAGTACTTC. Amino acids: CSARQYHGLAGGPWYEQYF.

In its sample, this clonotype was seen a few times. The chain couples TRBV10-3 to TRBJ1-5; 8 bases are shared with TRBD1. The CDR3 has 14 residues. Germline V lookup: CDR1 ENHRY, CDR2 SYGVKD. Trimming took 6 bases from V and 5 from J; bases not matched to a gene: 6. The CDR3, as DNA: TGTGCCATCAGGAAACAGGGGGGCCATCAGCCCCAGCATTTT. This encodes CAIRKQGGHQPQHF.

The genes are TRBV20-1 and TRBJ2-3; TRBD2 matches 13 bases. The CDR3 loop spans 15 amino acids. Germline V gives CDR1 DFQATT, CDR2 SNEGSKA (reference sequence). Trimming took 5 bases from V and 8 from J; bases not matched to a gene: 10. The CDR3 DNA is TGCAGTGCTTTAGAACTAGCGGGGGGGTTCGGTACGCAGTATTTT. Translating gives CSALELAGGFGTQYF.